This T cell receptor beta chain was retrieved from a study of T cell responses to AZD1222 COVID-19 vaccine (dated by TCRdb to the early 2020s). About the investigation overall: AZD1222 recipients whose second dose came at about 4 weeks and those whose second dose came at about 12 weeks were combined into one group, since spike-specific TCR depth and breadth did not differ between the two schedules. A total of under 250 trial participants underwent TCR sequencing, of whom about 210 had received two doses of AZD1222 and about 25 had received two doses of the MenACWY control vaccine. Trial participants were enrolled by age into 18-55, 56-69 and 70-plus year subgroups, with approximately 150, 30 and 60 TCR-sequenced participants respectively. Overall results and qualifications from the work: Conclusions about previously exposed vaccinees were limited because only six or seven AZD1222 recipients were SARS-CoV-2 seropositive at baseline. Spike-specific TCR breadth and depth rose significantly after two AZD1222 doses compared with day 0 and with MenACWY recipients. Reportedly, close to half of the unique spike-specific TCRs recognized epitopes lying outside the regions that are mutated in the B.1.351 and B.1.1.7 variants. Participants were mostly white British, with more females than males. The authors suggested clonal diversity may have been underestimated. Because no samples from the day 14 peak response were available, repertoires could be characterized only after the peak T cell response. The vaccine-associated CD4 TCRs covered the entire spike protein, and the dominant responses fell in regions 160-218 and 743-854. In the small 56-69-year group, the increase in depth fell short of significance, most likely because of low power.

The CDR3 regions of human TCRbeta chains were analyzed by immunosequencing. The paper's data handling went like this. TCRs in the repertoires were compared against a reference library of SARS-CoV-2-specific TCRs that had been generated with the MIRA antigen-specificity platform. Breadth was defined as the fraction of unique TCRs that were SARS-CoV-2-associated, and depth was defined as the fraction of total T cells that were SARS-CoV-2-associated. Using the MIRA data, each spike-specific TCR was assigned both to the spike region to which the TCR was reactive and to a CD4 or CD8 class. Log10-transformed breadth and depth values were compared by one-way ANOVA with Sidak's multiple comparisons tests. The clones in this table, taken by TCRdb from immuneACCESS, are in-frame only. Not every clone is retained; where verified, under half of the shortfall comes from an unresolved V gene, and the cause of the rest is unknown. D and trimming come from the DNA, and the V and J calls and clone size come from that table. The sample yields over 100,000 clones; 80% to 90% were counted once. About 12% of the sample rests with the top ten.

With regard to this clone: Its binding antigen is unknown. There are no base qualities to consult, and no much larger clone falls within one base.

Including the terminal cysteine and phenylalanine, the CDR3 comprises 14 residues. The retained sequence is limited to the CDR3, 42 bases, with the frame set at the first base. Trimming at the junction amounts to 6 bases on V and 8 bases on J, and the germline ends lie 19 bases apart. Looking up the germline V gene yields CDR1 SNHLY and CDR2 FYNNEI. This sample's time point label indicates: baseline before first vaccination. Vaccinee samples were obtained from the UK trials COV001 and COV002, which included a single-blind randomized controlled phase 2/3 trial of AZD1222 (ChAdOx1 nCoV-19) in healthy adults. Trial participant PBMC samples were collected at day 0 and day 28 after the second dose for TCRbeta chain sequencing.

Sequencing used peripheral blood, obtained on day 0 of AZD1222 vaccination. The origin of this receptor is an adult in good health. In this chain, TRBV2 is recombined with TRBJ1-1; possibly the D gene is TRBD1, per 6 matching bases. The DNA sequence follows: TGTGCCAGCAGAGGAGGACAGAATTATAGGGAAGCTTTCTTT. Its translation is CASRGGQNYREAFF.